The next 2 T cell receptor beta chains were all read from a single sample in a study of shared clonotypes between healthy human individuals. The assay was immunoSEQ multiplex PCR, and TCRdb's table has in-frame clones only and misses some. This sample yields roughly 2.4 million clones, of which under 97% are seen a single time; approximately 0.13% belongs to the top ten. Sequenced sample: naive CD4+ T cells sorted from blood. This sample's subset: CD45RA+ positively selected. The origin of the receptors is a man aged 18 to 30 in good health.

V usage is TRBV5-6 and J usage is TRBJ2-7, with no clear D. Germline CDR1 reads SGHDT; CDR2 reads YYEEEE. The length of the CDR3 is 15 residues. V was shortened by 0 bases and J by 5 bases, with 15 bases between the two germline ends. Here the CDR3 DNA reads TGTGCCAGCAGCTTGGAAGGGTTAGGTAGCCACGAGCAGTACTTC. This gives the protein CASSLEGLGSHEQYF.

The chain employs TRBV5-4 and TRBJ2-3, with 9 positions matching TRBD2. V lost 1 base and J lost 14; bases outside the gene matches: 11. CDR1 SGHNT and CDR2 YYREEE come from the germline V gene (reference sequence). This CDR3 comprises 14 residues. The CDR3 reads CASSLNSGSPTGYF. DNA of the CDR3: TGTGCCAGCAGCTTGAATAGCGGGAGCCCCACCGGGTATTTT. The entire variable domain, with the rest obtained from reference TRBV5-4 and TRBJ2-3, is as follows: ETGVTQSPTHLIKTRGQQVTLRCSSQSGHNTVSWYQQALGQGPQFIFQYYREEENGRGNFPPRFSGLQFPNYSSELNVNALELDDSALYLCASSLNSGSPTGYFGPGTRLTVL.